The clone carrying this T cell receptor beta chain was observed a handful of times. Amplification targeted TCR beta CDR3 regions from RNA transcripts. The TCR CDR3 first-round RT-PCR relied on the HTBI primer set. TCRdb itself ran the multiplex PCR reads through MiXCR, one entry per CDR3 protein. The table records around 620,000 distinct CDR3 sequences, approximately 15% of them present only once. The data originate from a study of T cells in Graves' hyperthyroidism and ophthalmopathy. Germline V lookup: CDR1 SGHTA, CDR2 FQGNSA. V lost 4 bases, J lost 8 bases, and 15 bases lay in between. The CDR3 sequence is 15 residues long.

The origin of this receptor is a woman between 18 and 29 years old with Graves' ophthalmopathy. Sequencing used blood. V is TRBV7-2 and J is TRBJ1-6; possibly TRBD1 for D (6 bases). The CDR3: CASSSEGGWDSPLHF. As DNA, the CDR3 is TGTGCCAGCAGCTCCGAGGGGGGTTGGGATTCACCCCTCCACTTT.